This T cell receptor beta chain emerged from a study of vaccination effects on CD4 cells after COVID-19. Profiling relied on immunoSEQ multiplex PCR, and the TCRdb table lists in-frame clones only, not all of them. The data contain 20,000 to 25,000 clones, 69% of them singletons. The CDR3 sequence is 14 residues long. Germline V gives CDR1 MNHNY, CDR2 SVGAGI (reference sequence). V lost 6 bases and J lost 3, with 12 bases in between. ViraFEST used viral peptide pools to expand antigen-specific CD4+ T cells before sequencing. The culture ran for nine to ten days, and then CD4+ T cells were isolated. All participants had two doses of either the BNT162b2 or mRNA-1273 vaccine. Each culture well received about 1.8 million PBMC. These cells were then cultured in IMDM with 8.5 to 10 IU/ml IL-2 and roughly 10 ug/ml peptides. On days 3 and 7, fresh IL-2 medium replaced half the medium. This clone was counted between two and nine times. Antigen: not known.

Sequences were derived from CD4+ T cells from PBMCs cultured with SARS-CoV-2 spike peptides, sampled after COVID-19 vaccination. The source is a human donor who received a COVID-19 vaccine. This rearrangement joins TRBV6-6 to TRBJ2-1, with D possibly TRBD2 on 6 matching bases. CDR3 sequence: CASREGSNYNEQFF. The DNA for the CDR3 is TGTGCCAGCAGGGAGGGCTCCAACTACAATGAGCAGTTCTTC.